One and the same sample provided the 13 T cell receptor beta chains below, sequenced in a study of blood T cell repertoires in COVID-19. Using immunoSEQ multiplex PCR, the repertoire was profiled, and TCRdb retains in-frame clones only, with some absent. The table records 300,000 or so clones, roughly 86% of them present only once. Sample: peripheral blood. All receptors derive from a woman between 50 and 59 years old with acute or convalescent COVID-19.

The CDR3 here is CASSPWTGGRYGYTF. The DNA of the CDR3 is TGTGCCAGCAGCCCCTGGACAGGGGGCAGGTATGGCTACACCTTC. V and J are TRBV9 and TRBJ1-2; TRBD1 agrees at 11 bases. The CDR3 runs to 15 residues. Germline V gene sequence: CDR1 SGDLS, CDR2 YYNGEE. With 4 bases clipped from V and 5 bases from J, the junction kept 7 bases outside the gene matches.

The gene calls are TRBV7-2 and TRBJ2-7, with D uncertain. V shed 4 bases and J shed 2 bases, with 9 bases lying between them. Germline V gene data show CDR1 as SGHTA and CDR2 as FQGNSA. This CDR3 region has 13 residues. This CDR3 is CASSSPLTYEQYF. The CDR3, as DNA: TGTGCCAGCAGCTCCCCTCTTACCTACGAGCAGTACTTC.

The chain links TRBV27 to TRBJ2-1; 13 bases are a match to TRBD2. The CDR3 runs 16 residues. Per the germline V gene, CDR1 is MNHEY and CDR2 is SMNVEV (reference sequence). Unmatched junction bases numbered 4, after V lost 5 bases and J lost 3 bases. In DNA, the CDR3 is TGTGCCAGCAGTCCAACTAGCGGGAGGGTCTACAATGAGCAGTTCTTC. It translates to CASSPTSGRVYNEQFF.

V and J are TRBV5-1 and TRBJ1-4; 9 nucleotides match TRBD1. Germline CDR1 and CDR2: SGHRS and YFSETQ. There are 15 residues in the CDR3. Trimming cost V 4 bases and J 7 bases; bases outside gene matches: 8. CDR3 in amino acids: CASSNSGQGREKLFF. The CDR3 nucleotides read TGCGCCAGCAGCAACTCGGGACAGGGACGTGAAAAACTGTTTTTT.

J is TRBJ2-7 and V is TRBV27; 7 bases match TRBD2. Germline V lookup: CDR1 MNHEY, CDR2 SMNVEV (reference sequence). V lost 2 bases and J lost 3; bases outside the gene matches: 1. This CDR3 has 13 amino acids. CDR3 residues: CASSLKRGYEQYF. DNA of the CDR3: TGTGCCAGCAGTTTAAAGCGGGGCTACGAGCAGTACTTC.

This clone was recorded a few times. This chain joins TRBV7-3 and TRBJ2-1, with 7 bases aligning to TRBD2. The CDR3 runs to 18 residues. CDR1 is SGHTA and CDR2 is FQGTGA in the germline V gene. V was clipped by 6 bases and J by 0 bases; unmatched bases: 14. CDR3 nucleotides: TGTGCCAGCAGTATCCGGGACTACCCAAACCGCTCCTACAATGAGCAGTTCTTC. Encoded protein: CASSIRDYPNRSYNEQFF.

J is TRBJ2-1 and V is TRBV27; unclear D gene. V was shortened by 7 bases and J by 5 bases, with 12 bases between the two germline ends. Germline lookup yields CDR1 MNHEY and CDR2 SMNVEV (reference sequence). CDR3 length: 13 amino acids. Here the CDR3 DNA reads TGTGCCAGCAAGCTCTACAGCCACAATGAGCAGTTCTTC. Its protein is CASKLYSHNEQFF.

The V and J genes are TRBV7-3 and TRBJ2-5; TRBD2 is a possible D gene (5 bases). The CDR3 is 13 amino acids. Germline CDR1 reads SGHTA; CDR2 reads FQGTGA. Trimming took 2 bases from V and 4 from J, leaving 8 bases between them. The CDR3 nucleotides are TGTGCCAGCAGCTTACAAGCGGCAGAGACCCAGTACTTC. Translated, it gives CASSLQAAETQYF.

This sequence joins TRBV28 and TRBJ2-2; D gene unclear. This CDR3 has 20 residues. The V end lost 3 bases, the J end lost 0 bases, and 23 bases lay between the germline ends. The germline V gene encodes CDR1 MDHEN and CDR2 SYDVKM. CDR3 bases: TGTGCCAGCAGTTTTTTCGTTGGGCGAATCTATATAACGAACACCGGGGAGCTGTTTTTT. Translating gives CASSFFVGRIYITNTGELFF.

The chain couples TRBV19 to TRBJ1-1; D not resolved. V was cut by 3 bases and J by 1 base, with 12 bases left in between. Germline V CDR1 and CDR2: LNHDA, SQIVND (reference sequence). This CDR3 has 15 residues. The CDR3 loop is CASSIAGLPNTEAFF. The DNA for the CDR3 is TGTGCCAGTAGTATCGCCGGACTGCCGAACACTGAAGCTTTCTTT.

CDR3 bases: TGTGCCAGCAGCTTATGGGCGGGAGAAAGTGAGCAGTTCTTC. Its translation: CASSLWAGESEQFF. The chain carries TRBV11-2 and TRBJ2-1; TRBD2 matches at 7 bases. This CDR3 region has 14 residues. The junction had 7 bases not matched to a gene; V was cut back by 2 bases and J by 9 bases. Germline-derived CDR1 and CDR2 are SGHAT and FQNNGV.

The CDR3 loop is CASSWDILTYNEQFF. For the CDR3, the DNA is TGTGCCAGCAGCTGGGACATACTCACCTACAATGAGCAGTTCTTC. The chain links TRBV9 to TRBJ2-1, with D possibly TRBD1 on 6 matching bases. The germline gives CDR1 SGDLS, CDR2 YYNGEE. V dropped 4 bases and J dropped 2 bases, with 13 bases sitting between them. The CDR3 contains 15 residues.

This clone was detected only a few times. Other DNA sequences of this sample code for an identical CDR3. The chain combines TRBV27 with TRBJ2-3; D remains unclear. Germline V gene data show CDR1 as MNHEY and CDR2 as SMNVEV (reference sequence). Trimming cost V 4 bases and J 4 bases, with 9 bases left between them. This CDR3 contains 13 residues. The CDR3 loop is CASSSGRPDTQYF. Here the CDR3 DNA reads TGTGCCAGCAGTTCGGGTAGGCCAGATACGCAGTATTTT.